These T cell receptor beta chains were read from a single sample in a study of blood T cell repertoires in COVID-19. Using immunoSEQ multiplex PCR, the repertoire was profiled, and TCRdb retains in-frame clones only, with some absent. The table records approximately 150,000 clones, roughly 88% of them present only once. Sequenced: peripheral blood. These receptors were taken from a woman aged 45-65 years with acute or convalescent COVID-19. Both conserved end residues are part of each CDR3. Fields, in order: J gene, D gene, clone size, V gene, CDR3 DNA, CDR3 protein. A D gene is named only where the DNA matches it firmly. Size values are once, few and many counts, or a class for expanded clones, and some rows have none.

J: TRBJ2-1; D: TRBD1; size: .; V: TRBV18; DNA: TGTGCCAGCTCACCACCGGGACAGTCCTACAATGAGCAGTTCTTC; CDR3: CASSPPGQSYNEQFF
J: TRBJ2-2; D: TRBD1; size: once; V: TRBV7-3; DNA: TGTGCCAGCAGCTCGACAGGGGGCGCAGGAACCGGGGAGCTGTTTTTT; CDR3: CASSSTGGAGTGELFF
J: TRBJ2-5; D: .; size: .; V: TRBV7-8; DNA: TGTGCCAGCAGCTTAACCGGGGTTATGCGAGAGACCCAGTACTTC; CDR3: CASSLTGVMRETQYF
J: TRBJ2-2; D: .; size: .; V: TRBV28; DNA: TGTGCCAGCAGTCCCTATGGCGGGGCTACTGCCACCGGGGAGCTGTTTTTT; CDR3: CASSPYGGATATGELFF
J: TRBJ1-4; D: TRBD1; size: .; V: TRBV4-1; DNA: TGCGCCAGCAGCCGGGACAGGGCCACCAATGAAAAACTGTTTTTT; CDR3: CASSRDRATNEKLFF
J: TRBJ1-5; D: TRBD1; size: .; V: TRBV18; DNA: TGTGCCAGCTCACCTACAGGGGCTGAACAGCCCCAGCATTTT; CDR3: CASSPTGAEQPQHF
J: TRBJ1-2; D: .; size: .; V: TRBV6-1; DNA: TGTGCCAGCAGTGAAAGGGGCTATGGCTACACCTTC; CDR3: CASSERGYGYTF
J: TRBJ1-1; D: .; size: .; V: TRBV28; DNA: TGTGCCAGCAGTTTACACCGGAAGGAGGCTGAAGCTTTCTTT; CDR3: CASSLHRKEAEAFF
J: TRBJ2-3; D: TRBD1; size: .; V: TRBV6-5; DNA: TGTGCCAGCACCCACGGACAGGGTATCACAGATACGCAGTATTTT; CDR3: CASTHGQGITDTQYF
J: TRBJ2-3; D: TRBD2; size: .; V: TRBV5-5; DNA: TGTGCCAGCTTTGGAAGGCGGGAGTGGACAGATACGCAGTATTTT; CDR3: CASFGRREWTDTQYF
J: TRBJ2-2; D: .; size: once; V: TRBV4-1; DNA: TGCGCCAGCAGCCCCACTAGCTATACCGGGGAGCTGTTTTTT; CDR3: CASSPTSYTGELFF
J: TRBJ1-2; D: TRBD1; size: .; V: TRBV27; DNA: TGTGCCAGCAGTCTGACCAGGGGGCCCCACTATGGCTACACCTTC; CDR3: CASSLTRGPHYGYTF
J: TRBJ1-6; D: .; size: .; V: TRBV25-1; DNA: TGTGCCAGCAGTGTTCTGGAGTTTAATTCACCCCTCCACTTT; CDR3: CASSVLEFNSPLHF
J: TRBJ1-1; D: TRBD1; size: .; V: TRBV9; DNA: TGTGCCAGCAGCTACCTCACAGGGGCCGGTGCTTTCTTT; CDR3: CASSYLTGAGAFF
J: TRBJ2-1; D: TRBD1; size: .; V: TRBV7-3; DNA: TGTGCCAGCAGCTCTCCAGGGGGTGAGCAGTTCTTC; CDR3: CASSSPGGEQFF
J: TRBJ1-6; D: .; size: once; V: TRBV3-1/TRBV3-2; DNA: TGTGCCAGCAGCCAAGAGCCGTCTAGCCTCTATAATTCACCCCTCCACTTT; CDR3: CASSQEPSSLYNSPLHF
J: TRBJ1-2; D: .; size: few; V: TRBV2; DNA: TGTGCCAGCAGTGAGGGAGTTCTCTGGACTGGCTACACCTTC; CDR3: CASSEGVLWTGYTF
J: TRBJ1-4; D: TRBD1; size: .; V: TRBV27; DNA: TGTGCCAGCGCGGACAGGTCCGCAACTAATGAAAAACTGTTTTTT; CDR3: CASADRSATNEKLFF
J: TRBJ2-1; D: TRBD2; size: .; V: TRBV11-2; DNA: TGTGCCAGCAGCTTAGTGGGCGGGGGGGCAGGTGAGCAGTTCTTC; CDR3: CASSLVGGGAGEQFF
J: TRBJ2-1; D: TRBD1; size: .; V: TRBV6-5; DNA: TGTGCCAGCAGGGGACAGGGGCAAGTCAATGAGCAGTTCTTC; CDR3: CASRGQGQVNEQFF
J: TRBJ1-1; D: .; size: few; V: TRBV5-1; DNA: TGCGCCAGCAGCTTGGACGGGATCGGAGGCACTGAAGCTTTCTTT; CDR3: CASSLDGIGGTEAFF
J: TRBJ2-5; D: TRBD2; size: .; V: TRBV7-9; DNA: TGTGCCAGCAGCTTAGCCAGCGGGATACAAGAGACCCAGTACTTC; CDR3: CASSLASGIQETQYF
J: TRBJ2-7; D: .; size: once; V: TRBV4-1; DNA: TGCGCCAGCAGCCAAGCGGGATCCTACGAGCAGTACTTC; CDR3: CASSQAGSYEQYF
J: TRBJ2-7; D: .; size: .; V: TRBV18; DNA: TGTGCCAGCTCACCGGGACTCGAAGCCTACGAGCAGTACTTC; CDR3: CASSPGLEAYEQYF
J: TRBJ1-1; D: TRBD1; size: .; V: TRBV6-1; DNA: TGTGCCAGCAGTGCCGGGACAGGGGGCCTGAACACTGAAGCTTTCTTT; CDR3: CASSAGTGGLNTEAFF
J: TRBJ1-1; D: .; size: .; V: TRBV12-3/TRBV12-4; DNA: TGTGCCAGCAGTAACAGGTCTCGCACTGAAGCTTTCTTT; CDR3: CASSNRSRTEAFF
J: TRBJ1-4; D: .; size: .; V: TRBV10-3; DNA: TGTGCCACCTATCGAGGCATCCCTGGAGAAAAACTGTTTTTT; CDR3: CATYRGIPGEKLFF
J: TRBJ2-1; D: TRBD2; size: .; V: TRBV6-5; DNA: TGTGCCAGCAGTTACAGCGGGAGTGTGAGCAATGAGCAGTTCTTC; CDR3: CASSYSGSVSNEQFF
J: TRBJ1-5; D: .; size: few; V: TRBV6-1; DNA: TGTGCCAGCAGTGAAATGATCCAGGGCAGCCGGGGCAATCAGCCCCAGCATTTT; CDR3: CASSEMIQGSRGNQPQHF
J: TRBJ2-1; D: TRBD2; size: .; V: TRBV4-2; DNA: TGTGCCAGCAGCCAAGATGCAACTAGCGCATCCTACAATGAGCAGTTCTTC; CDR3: CASSQDATSASYNEQFF
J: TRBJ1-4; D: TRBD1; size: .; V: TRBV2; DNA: TGTGCCAGCGTGCCGGGACAGGGGCGAGAAAAACTGTTTTTT; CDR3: CASVPGQGREKLFF
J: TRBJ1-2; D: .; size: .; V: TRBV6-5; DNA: TGTGCCAGCAGTATAGGACAAGCTTTCCCCTATGGCTACACCTTC; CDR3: CASSIGQAFPYGYTF
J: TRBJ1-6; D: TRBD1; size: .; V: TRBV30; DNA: TGTGCCTGCTCTGGGACAGCCGGGGCCCTCCACTTT; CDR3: CACSGTAGALHF
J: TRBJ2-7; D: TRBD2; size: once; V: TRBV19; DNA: TGTGCCAGCCGGACTAGCGGGACGTTGGAGCAGTACTTC; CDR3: CASRTSGTLEQYF
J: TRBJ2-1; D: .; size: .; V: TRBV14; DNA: TGTGCCAGCAGCCAAGCCGAATATGACTCACCTAGCTCCTACAATGAGCAGTTCTTC; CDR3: CASSQAEYDSPSSYNEQFF
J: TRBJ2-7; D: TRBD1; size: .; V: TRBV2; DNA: TGTGCCAGCAGGCAGGGGGCCTACGAGCAGTACTTC; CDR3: CASRQGAYEQYF
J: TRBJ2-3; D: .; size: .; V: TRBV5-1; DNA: TGCGCCAGCAGCCCGTGGGACAGGGGTCTAGCGGGAACTTTGGGAGATACGCAGTATTTT; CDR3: CASSPWDRGLAGTLGDTQYF
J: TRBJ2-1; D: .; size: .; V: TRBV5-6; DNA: TGTGCCAGCAGCTTGCTAGCGCGGGAGCAGTTCTTC; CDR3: CASSLLAREQFF
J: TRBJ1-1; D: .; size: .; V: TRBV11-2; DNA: TGTGCCAGCAGCCCCCTCGGTCGAGGGAACACTGAAGCTTTCTTT; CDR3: CASSPLGRGNTEAFF
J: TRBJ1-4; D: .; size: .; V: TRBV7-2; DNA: TGTGCCAGCAGCCCCCGACGGAGCAATGAAAAACTGTTTTTT; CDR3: CASSPRRSNEKLFF
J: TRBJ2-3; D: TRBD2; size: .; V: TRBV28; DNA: TGTGCCAGCAGTTTAGGGAGCGGGGTTACAGATACGCAGTATTTT; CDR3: CASSLGSGVTDTQYF
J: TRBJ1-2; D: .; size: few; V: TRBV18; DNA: TGTGCCAGCTCAGCTAGTGGGAGGAACAACTATGGCTACACCTTC; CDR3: CASSASGRNNYGYTF
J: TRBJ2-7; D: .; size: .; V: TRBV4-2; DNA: TGTGCCAGCAGCCAGGACAGCCCGGCGGACGAGCAGTACTTC; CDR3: CASSQDSPADEQYF
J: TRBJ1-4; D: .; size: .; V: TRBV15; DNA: TGTGCCACCAGCCCGGTCCGCGGAAATGAAAAACTGTTTTTT; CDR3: CATSPVRGNEKLFF